These T cell receptor beta chains were read from a single sample in a study of prognosis after radiotherapy for stage I lung cancer. TCRdb reprocessed the multiplex PCR reads via MiXCR and lists one record per CDR3 protein. The data contain some 35,000 distinct CDR3 sequences, around 34% of them singletons. Sequencing used PBMCs, obtained before or after stereotactic body radiation therapy (not recorded which). The receptors were gathered from a donor older than 45 with non-small cell lung cancer. CDR3s leave out the opening cysteine and the closing phenylalanine or tryptophan.

j_gene,v_gene,CDR3aa
TRBJ2-7,TRBV11-2,ASSWGAYDRY
TRBJ2-2,TRBV18,ASSSNTDTGELF
TRBJ1-2,TRBV19,ASSIDLRDGANYGYT
TRBJ2-3,TRBV12-3/TRBV12-4,ASSPNSGGAYTQY
TRBJ2-1,TRBV10-3,AISDGMGQGNEQF
TRBJ2-7,TRBV5-1,ASSSTSAPPTEQY
TRBJ2-7,TRBV28,ASRVTGEQY
TRBJ2-5,TRBV6-1,ASSETPIGETQY
TRBJ2-1,TRBV6-2/TRBV6-3,ASSVGTGSRLNEQF
TRBJ1-2,TRBV6-5,ASSYSRQVYSGYT
TRBJ1-5,TRBV6-1,ASSAWTQGRSNQPQH
TRBJ1-3,TRBV7-2,ASSENRGNTIY
TRBJ1-6,TRBV20-1,SATPGTANSPLH
TRBJ2-7,TRBV20-1,SARDLGEQY
TRBJ2-5,TRBV6-4,ASSEVAGGPETQY
TRBJ1-5,TRBV19,ATRQVSYQPQH
TRBJ2-7,TRBV28,ASTGGYEQY
TRBJ2-7,TRBV5-6,ASSTTGPEQY
TRBJ1-5,TRBV28,ASSLTGTETYSNQPQH
TRBJ2-3,TRBV7-2,ASSGGAKDTQY
TRBJ2-7,TRBV12-3/TRBV12-4,ASSSGTGASEQY
TRBJ2-5,TRBV7-2,ASSLRSAYQETQY
TRBJ1-1,TRBV28,ASSWTGMKTEAF
TRBJ2-7,TRBV6-1,ASQGRRQGFGEQY
TRBJ1-1,TRBV27,ASSSDRGRSTEAF
TRBJ1-1,TRBV6-8,ASSYSLTGQFNTEAF
TRBJ2-3,TRBV28,ASRRASGIAGLTSTDTQY
TRBJ2-1,TRBV6-1,ASSDLLAGADEQF
TRBJ2-1,TRBV5-1,ASSLATGTSGRYEQF
TRBJ1-2,TRBV10-3,AISFAGEDYVYT
TRBJ1-3,TRBV9,ASSVEAGNTIY
TRBJ2-7,TRBV6-8,ASSSLEGRGAYEQY
TRBJ2-5,TRBV7-7,ASSLAGVQETQY
TRBJ2-1,TRBV18,ASSATAANEQF
TRBJ1-6,TRBV20-1,SARAARGSPLH
TRBJ2-3,TRBV7-8,ASSYSTSGGWISTDTQY
TRBJ2-2,TRBV9,ASSVGGGTQTGELF
TRBJ2-2,TRBV6-2/TRBV6-3,ASIDPATEVAGVDGELF
TRBJ1-1,TRBV7-8,ASSPIRTGGWAF
TRBJ2-3,TRBV6-4,ASSEIESGADTQY
TRBJ1-4,TRBV12-3/TRBV12-4,ASSLPGQLPLGLF
TRBJ2-6,TRBV5-1,ASSTLAGGAGANVLT
TRBJ2-1,TRBV24-1,ATSASVGQGSYNEQF
TRBJ2-3,TRBV11-3,ASSLEGSGIRTDTQY
TRBJ2-7,TRBV6-5,ASSYETSGIYEQY
TRBJ1-5,TRBV5-1,ASSLVPGVNQPQH
TRBJ1-1,TRBV5-1,ASSLGQANTEAF
TRBJ1-6,TRBV19,ASSILRADGNSPLH
TRBJ2-3,TRBV5-1,ASSSQTSGGTDTQY
TRBJ2-7,TRBV5-4,ASRQRDSYEQY
TRBJ1-2,TRBV6-4,DGTWPCVHGYT
TRBJ1-2,TRBV20-1,SARDHGRAAEGYT
TRBJ2-3,TRBV3-1,ASSTGTSSTDTQY
TRBJ1-6,TRBV2,ASRGNSPLH
TRBJ2-1,TRBV9,ASSAGGGRDNEQF